This T cell receptor beta chain is from a study of graft-versus-host responses after intestinal transplantation. Overall study context: Tacrolimus plus steroids were given to all recipients for 3 to 4 years, preceded by anti-thymocyte globulin induction.

For this clone: The target antigen is unknown.

The protocol was immunoSEQ multiplex PCR, while the TCRdb copy is restricted to in-frame clones and leaves out a portion. The table records about 130,000 clones, approximately 92% of them present only once. Study results and caveats: GvH clones appeared in recipient marrow, some first in ileum or blood.

The receptor comes from a human donor who received an intestinal transplant. The sequenced sample was unstimulated CD4+ T cells sorted from spleen or lymph node cells, obtained before intestinal transplant.

The CDR3 sequence is CASGLVPGQGQEKLFF. The CDR3 coding sequence is TGTGCTAGTGGTTTGGTACCAGGACAGGGGCAGGAAAAACTGTTTTTT. The chain combines TRBV12-5 with TRBJ1-4; TRBD1 aligns across 9 bases. CDR3 length: 16 residues. CDR1 and CDR2 (germline): LGHNT, FRNRAP. Trimming cost V 0 bases and J 8 bases; bases outside gene matches: 7.